The 25 T cell receptor beta chains presented below share a single source sample, sequenced in a study of shared clonotypes between healthy human individuals (dated by TCRdb to 2020 to 2021). Library preparation was by the immunoSEQ multiplex PCR assay. The source is immuneACCESS, and TCRdb retained only in-frame sequences with V and J called. Part of the clones is not carried over; for the studies checked, unresolved V genes explain less than half of this, and the remainder is unexplained. The sample table lists roughly 490,000 clones, 70% to 80% of them with a count of one. The leading ten clones occupy approximately 12% of the sample. Source material: PBMCs. These receptors were collected from a woman between 40 and 50 years old in good health. Some clones in this sample may be carry-over from other donors' samples.

The chain combines TRBV10-3 with TRBJ2-1, with 9 nucleotides matching TRBD2. CDR3 length: 15 residues. Germline V gene data show CDR1 as ENHRY and CDR2 as SYGVKD. V gave up 3 bases and J gave up 3 bases; unmatched junction bases: 3. CDR3 residues: CAISDGTSSYNEQFF. The CDR3 DNA sequence: TGTGCCATCAGTGATGGGACTAGCAGCTACAATGAGCAGTTCTTC.

The chain joins TRBV6-1 to TRBJ2-1, with TRBD1 identical over 9 bases. V lost 2 bases and J lost 9; bases outside the gene matches: 8. This CDR3 is built from 15 residues. Germline lookup yields CDR1 MNHNS and CDR2 SASEGT. In nucleotides, the CDR3 is TGTGCCAGCAGTGAAAAGGGACAGGGACCCGGTGAGCAGTTCTTC. Translated, it gives CASSEKGQGPGEQFF.

This clone appeared a single time. The chain couples TRBV9 to TRBJ1-1, with 10 bases fitting TRBD1. Germline lookup yields CDR1 SGDLS and CDR2 YYNGEE. Unmatched junction bases numbered 11, after V lost 1 base and J lost 5 bases. The CDR3 loop spans 17 amino acids. CDR3 region: CASSVSPGTGVRTEAFF. The CDR3 DNA reads TGTGCCAGCAGCGTATCGCCCGGGACAGGGGTCAGGACTGAAGCTTTCTTT. Full variable domain (remainder filled in from reference TRBV9 and TRBJ1-1): DSGVTQTPKHLITATGQRVTLRCSPRSGDLSVYWYQQSLDQGLQFLIQYYNGEERAKGNILERFSAQQFPDLHSELNLSSLELGDSALYFCASSVSPGTGVRTEAFFGQGTRLTVV.

The CDR3 loop reads CASSQPTSGREQYF. The CDR3 DNA sequence: TGCGCCAGCAGCCAACCGACTAGCGGGAGAGAGCAGTACTTC. The chain carries TRBV4-1 and TRBJ2-7; 12 bases align to TRBD2. The germline V gene has CDR1 MGHRA and CDR2 YSYEKL. This CDR3 comprises 14 residues. The V segment lost 2 bases and the J segment 7 bases; nucleotides outside the gene matches: 3.

The chain carries TRBV11-3 and TRBJ2-1, with TRBD1 matching 10 bases. V dropped 4 bases and J dropped 9; count of bases not matched to a gene: 9. Germline-derived CDR1 and CDR2 are SGHNT and YENEEA. CDR3 size: 15 residues. The CDR3 sequence: CASSSGTGVATEQFF. The CDR3, as DNA: TGTGCCAGCAGCTCCGGGACAGGGGTTGCGACTGAGCAGTTCTTC.

The chain employs TRBV21-1 and TRBJ2-1; no DNA check was done on the table's D call, TRBD2. TRBV21-1 is a recognized pseudogene. This CDR3 spans 16 amino acids. Written as DNA, the CDR3 is TGTGCCAACGGTACTCTAACCCATCCCTCCTACAATGAGCAGTTCTTC. Protein: CANGTLTHPSYNEQFF.

The chain carries TRBV30 and TRBJ1-3; a possible D gene is TRBD1 (5 bases). Germline-derived CDR1 and CDR2 are GTSNPN and SVGIG (reference sequence). V was shortened by 5 bases and J by 3 bases, with 14 bases between the two germline ends. This CDR3 is 14 amino acids long. Here the CDR3 reads CAWGQGEFGNTIYF. The DNA of the CDR3 is TGTGCCTGGGGTCAGGGCGAGTTTGGAAACACCATATATTTT.

This clone appeared a single time. The chain recombines TRBV14 with TRBJ1-3; possible D gene TRBD1, 5 bases. The germline gives CDR1 SGHDN, CDR2 FVKESK. CDR3 length: 17 amino acids. V was trimmed by 5 bases and J by 3 bases, leaving 20 bases between them. The CDR3 spells CASSGWGTGGYGNTIYF. The DNA of the CDR3 is TGTGCCAGCAGCGGATGGGGAACAGGAGGTTATGGAAACACCATATATTTT.

V gene TRBV5-1 combines with J gene TRBJ2-2, with D maybe TRBD1 (6 bases). Per the germline V gene, CDR1 is SGHRS and CDR2 is YFSETQ. The CDR3 covers 13 residues. Trimming pared 6 bases from V and 6 bases from J, leaving 12 bases between. CDR3 protein: CASTAQGSGELFF. CDR3 sequence (DNA): TGCGCCAGCACCGCACAGGGATCCGGGGAGCTGTTTTTT. The full variable domain, its missing parts supplied by reference TRBV5-1 and TRBJ2-2, is KAGVTQTPRYLIKTRGQQVTLSCSPISGHRSVSWYQQTPGQGLQFLFEYFSETQRNKGNFPGRFSGRQFSNSRSEMNVSTLELGDSALYLCASTAQGSGELFFGEGSRLTVL.

The rearrangement uses TRBV27 and TRBJ2-1, with D unresolved. The CDR3 contains 15 residues. Trimming removed 8 bases at V and 3 bases at J, with 17 bases between. Germline CDR1 and CDR2: MNHEY and SMNVEV (reference sequence). This CDR3 reads CASCEAGLGYNEQFF. As DNA, the CDR3 is TGTGCCAGCTGTGAGGCTGGGTTGGGCTACAATGAGCAGTTCTTC.

This clone was counted a single time. The chain carries TRBV19 and TRBJ2-5; 7 bases align to TRBD1. The end of the DNA fits TRBJ2-7 better, so the J call may be wrong. The germline gives CDR1 LNHDA, CDR2 SQIVND (reference sequence). The CDR3 sequence is 14 residues long. CDR3 nucleotide sequence: TGTGCCAGTAGTATGAGAGGGGGCGGCTACGAGCAGTACTTC. It specifies CASSMRGGGYEQYF.

The rearrangement joins TRBV5-6 to TRBJ2-3; 8 bases align to TRBD1. The CDR3 runs to 14 residues. CDR1 is SGHDT and CDR2 is YYEEEE in the germline V gene. V shed 4 bases, J shed 1 base, and the junction held 2 bases outside the gene matches. This CDR3 reads CASSMGQGTDTQYF. The DNA of the CDR3 is TGTGCCAGCAGCATGGGACAGGGCACAGATACGCAGTATTTT.

This clone came up once. The chain is built from TRBV28 and TRBJ2-1, with a possible D match to TRBD2 (5 bases). The germline V and J ends were trimmed by 5 bases and 3 bases, with 14 bases remaining between them. The CDR3 consists of 15 residues. Germline lookup yields CDR1 MDHEN and CDR2 SYDVKM. The CDR3 nucleotides are TGTGCCAGCAGTCGTACTAGTGAGGGCTACAATGAGCAGTTCTTC. Its translation: CASSRTSEGYNEQFF.

Comments on this clone: Since a much larger clone is just one base distant, this may be a read error. This rearrangement joins TRBV29-1 to TRBJ2-7, with D perhaps matching TRBD2 (5 bases). The germline gives CDR1 SQVTM, CDR2 ANQGSEA. The CDR3 is 12 residues long. This CDR3 is CSVETPGRERYF. DNA for the CDR3: TGCAGCGTTGAAACCCCGGGTAGGGAGCGGTACTTC.

V and J are TRBV7-2 and TRBJ2-1, with 12 positions matching TRBD2. Germline V gene sequence: CDR1 SGHTA, CDR2 FQGNSA. V shed 2 bases and J 10 bases; nucleotides not matched to a gene: 6. The length of the CDR3 is 15 residues. The CDR3 DNA is TGTGCCAGCAGCTTAACCCTCACTAGCGGGAGGGAGCAGTTCTTC. Amino acid sequence: CASSLTLTSGREQFF.

This clone was counted a single time. This rearrangement joins TRBV18 to TRBJ1-2, with a weak D call TRBD1 (5 bases). The CDR3 contains 14 residues. Germline V CDR1 and CDR2: KGHSH, LQKENI. Trimming shortened V by 2 bases and J by 3 bases, and 10 bases separated the two germline ends. CDR3 sequence (DNA): TGTGCCAGCTCACCATCAGGGTCTTACTATGGCTACACCTTC. This encodes CASSPSGSYYGYTF.

The V call is TRBV7-8, the J call TRBJ1-3, with D possibly TRBD1 on 5 matching bases. The CDR3 contains 16 residues. Trimming pared 6 bases from V and 1 base from J, leaving 16 bases between. The germline V gene has CDR1 SGHVS and CDR2 FQNEAQ. CDR3 in amino acids: CASSRFDSGSGNTIYF. The CDR3 DNA reads TGTGCCAGCAGTCGTTTTGACAGCGGGTCTGGAAACACCATATATTTT.

The gene calls are TRBV7-9 and TRBJ2-1; D is ambiguous. CDR1 and CDR2 from the germline V gene are SEHNR and FQNEAQ (reference sequence). This CDR3 region has 17 residues. Trimming took off 4 bases at V and 0 bases at J, with 16 bases between the two ends. CDR3 DNA sequence: TGTGCCAGCAGCTCTTGGATTGGGAAGAGCTCCTACAATGAGCAGTTCTTC. It translates to CASSSWIGKSSYNEQFF.

In its sample, this clone was seen many times. CDR3 in DNA: TGTGCCTGGAAACAGACCGGGGAGCTGTTTTTT. Protein: CAWKQTGELFF. V and J are TRBV30 and TRBJ2-2; D gene ambiguous. The CDR3 is 11 amino acids. Per the germline V gene, CDR1 is GTSNPN and CDR2 is SVGIG (reference sequence). Deletions cut 4 bases from V and 5 bases from J, with 5 bases between.

The rearrangement links TRBV27 to TRBJ2-2, with D possibly TRBD1 on 6 matching bases. The CDR3 covers 13 residues. Germline values: CDR1 MNHEY, CDR2 SMNVEV (reference sequence). Trimming cost V 9 bases and J 1 base, with 9 bases left between them. CDR3 in amino acids: CARTGQNTGELFF. The DNA for the CDR3 is TGTGCCAGGACGGGACAGAACACCGGGGAGCTGTTTTTT.

The CDR3 sequence: CASSLALAGVNEQFF. The CDR3 nucleotides read TGTGCCAGCAGCTTAGCGCTAGCGGGAGTTAATGAGCAGTTCTTC. The J gene is TRBJ2-1, the V gene TRBV7-8, with 10 bases lining up with TRBD2. V was pared by 0 bases and J by 7 bases, with 3 bases of the junction left unmatched. CDR3 length equals 15 residues. Germline V gives CDR1 SGHVS, CDR2 FQNEAQ.

This clone has only a few counts. The DNA of the CDR3 is TGCGCCAGCAGCCAAGAACGTGTGAGTTTGCGCGAGCAGTACTTC. Its protein product is CASSQERVSLREQYF. This chain connects TRBV4-3 to TRBJ2-7; no clear D. V shed 0 bases and J shed 6 bases, with 15 bases lying between them. The CDR3 covers 15 residues. Germline assignment: CDR1 LGHNA and CDR2 YSLEER.

V and J are TRBV29-1 and TRBJ2-5; the D is unclear. This CDR3 comprises 15 residues. V was shortened by 2 bases and J by 1 base, with 14 bases between the two germline ends. Germline V gene sequence: CDR1 SQVTM, CDR2 ANQGSEA. The CDR3 bases are TGCAGCGTTGAAAACCCCGGGTGGGCCCAAGAGACCCAGTACTTC. It codes for CSVENPGWAQETQYF. Full variable domain (missing parts from reference TRBV29-1 and TRBJ2-5): SAVISQKPSRDICQRGTSLTIQCQVDSQVTMMFWYRQQPGQSLTLIATANQGSEATYESGFVIDKFPISRPNLTFSTLTVSNMSPEDSSIYLCSVENPGWAQETQYFGPGTRLLVL.

V and J are TRBV27 and TRBJ1-5; a possible D gene is TRBD1 (5 bases). This CDR3 contains 15 residues. V lost 3 bases, J lost 4 bases, and 13 bases lay in between. CDR1 and CDR2 (germline): MNHEY, SMNVEV (reference sequence). This chain's CDR3 is CASSLVSGPNQPQHF. As DNA, the CDR3 is TGTGCCAGCAGTTTGGTTTCAGGGCCTAATCAGCCCCAGCATTTT.

The rearrangement links TRBV27 to TRBJ2-7; 12 bases fit TRBD2. CDR1 is MNHEY and CDR2 is SMNVEV in the germline V gene (reference sequence). Trimming cost V 6 bases and J 6 bases; bases outside gene matches: 9. The length of the CDR3 is 15 residues. CDR3 nucleotide sequence: TGTGCCAGCAGACCCACTAGCGGGAGGTCTCGCGAGCAGTACTTC. Protein product: CASRPTSGRSREQYF.